This paragraph reports one T cell receptor beta chain. The clone's antigen remains unknown. Per-nucleotide qualities are absent, and no much larger clonotype sits a single base away. The immunoSEQ Assay, a bias-controlled multiplex PCR, was used to amplify TCRbeta CDR3 regions from genomic DNA. From the authors' description of their analysis: Nucleated cell counts per sample were estimated from amplification of reference gene primers within the assay. Sequence reads were collapsed and filtered to measure the absolute abundance of every unique TCRbeta CDR3 rearrangement. Productive Simpson clonality was computed per sample as the square root of Simpson's diversity index over productive rearrangements. TCRdb's version of the immuneACCESS table is confined to in-frame rearrangements and falls short of the full clone set. An unresolved V gene accounts for under half of the shortfall where checked; the remainder is of unknown origin. For V, J and clone size, that table is used; D and trimming come from the DNA. Across this sample there are about 74,000 clones, with about nine tenths seen only once. The top ten clones comprise roughly 10% of the sample.

Via the germline V gene, CDR1 is SGHTA and CDR2 FQGNSA. V was cut back by 1 base and J by 6 bases, leaving a gap of 6 bases between them. Including cysteine and phenylalanine, the CDR3 has 12 amino acids. The DNA shown is the 36-base CDR3, in frame from base 1. The data derive from a study of blood T cell repertoires in COVID-19 (TCRdb year 2020). Regarding the complete study: Samples from collaborators originated in the United States, Italy and Spain and spanned both the acute and convalescent phases of COVID-19. The prospective study material was composed of cDNA or gDNA derived from T cells, B-cell-depleted T cells, or PBMCs. HLA class I and class II types, where available, came from metadata supplied by the sample provider rather than from assay-based typing. A freely available public database, intended as a resource for researchers studying the immune response to SARS-CoV-2, is where the repertoires were released. Samples were obtained from the ongoing ImmuneRACE study (first 160 participants) and from 950 to 1,500 subjects provided by 6 global collaborators. The dataset comprised deeply sampled blood TCRbeta repertoires from subjects exposed to, actively infected with, or recovered from COVID-19. Sample metadata almost always included a de-identified subject ID, COVID-19 status, age in years and sex. Here is what the overall study found, with its caveats: Clinical and demographic metadata were provided uncurated, with the amount varying by source and participant.

Collaborating institutions collected whole blood in K2EDTA tubes following their own protocols. For TCRbeta analysis, collaborator samples were shipped as frozen whole blood, as isolated PBMCs, or as DNA extracted from either sample type. The V gene is TRBV7-2 and the J gene is TRBJ2-5; the D gene is unclear. This sequence originates from a human donor in a cohort sampled during active COVID-19. Material: peripheral blood. CDR3 reads: CASSLVRKTQYF. The DNA sequence is as follows: TGTGCCAGCAGCTTAGTGAGGAAGACCCAGTACTTC. The CDR3 plus the reference TRBV7-2 and TRBJ2-5 genes for the other parts give the full variable domain: GAGVSQSPSNKVTEKGKDVELRCDPISGHTALYWYRQSLGQGLEFLIYFQGNSAPDKSGLPSDRFSAERTGGSVSTLTIQRTQQEDSAVYLCASSLVRKTQYFGPGTRLLVL.